This T cell receptor (beta chain) emerged from a study of cytomegalovirus exposure and HLA in healthy donors. Notes on the study in general: Roughly even sequencing depth across donors was the assumption behind the presence/absence analyses. In vitro assays verified that a few CMV-associated chains recognized CMV antigens specifically. For cytomegalovirus status, the classifier reportedly gave diagnoses with high specificity and sensitivity.

Only one count was recorded for this clone. Its target is not known. Trimming removed 5 bases at V and 1 base at J, with 13 bases between. CDR1 is MGHRA and CDR2 is YSYEKL in the germline V gene. CDR3 length: 15 residues. It was with 60 Vbeta and 13 Jbeta primers that the PCR ran. Libraries were prepared by immunoSEQ multiplex PCR; TCRdb keeps only in-frame clonotypes and omits some of them. The sample shows roughly 140,000 clones, about four fifths of them seen only once. This TCR derives from a man aged 25 to 40 in good health and CMV-seronegative. The gene calls are TRBV4-1 and TRBJ2-3, with D possibly TRBD1 on 6 matching bases. Sequencing was performed on PBMCs. CDR3 protein: CASSKPGHRTDTQYF. CDR3 sequence (DNA): TGCGCCAGCAGCAAACCGGGACACCGCACAGATACGCAGTATTTT.